One sample yielded the 20 T cell receptor beta chains listed below, sequenced in a study of T cells in Graves' hyperthyroidism and ophthalmopathy. Using RNA transcripts as the source, TCR beta CDR3 regions were amplified. HTBI primers were the set used in a first-round RT-PCR of the TCR CDR3. TCRdb recomputed calls from the multiplex PCR reads with MiXCR, one row per CDR3 protein. The repertoire holds hundreds of thousands of distinct CDR3 sequences, with 11% to 15% as singletons. Source material: blood. The receptors come from a woman between 18 and 29 years old with Graves' hyperthyroidism.

This rearrangement joins TRBV19 to TRBJ2-7; TRBD2 aligns across 14 bases. Germline V gene sequence: CDR1 LNHDA, CDR2 SQIVND (reference sequence). The V segment lost 4 bases and the J segment 3 bases; nucleotides outside the gene matches: 5. This CDR3 comprises 16 residues. The CDR3 here is CASSRLAGGLIYEQYF. In nucleotides, the CDR3 is TGTGCCAGTAGTAGACTAGCGGGAGGGCTTATCTACGAGCAGTACTTC.

This clonotype showed up just a few times. One junction end disagrees with the germline gene, perhaps due to a read error. This chain connects TRBV6-1 to TRBJ2-6, with D possibly matching TRBD1 (6 bases). The CDR3 is 17 amino acids. Per the germline V gene, CDR1 is MNHNS and CDR2 is SASEGT. This chain's CDR3 is CASSSTGTTGGANALTF. The CDR3 DNA reads TGTGCCAGCAGCTCCACAGGGACGACGGGTGGGGCCAACGCCCTGACTTTC.

This clonotype was found a few times. The chain combines TRBV5-1 with TRBJ2-7; D possibly corresponds to TRBD2 (5 bases). V was shortened by 1 base and J by 5 bases, with 13 bases between the two germline ends. The germline V gene encodes CDR1 SGHRS and CDR2 YFSETQ. This CDR3 contains 14 residues. CDR3 sequence reads: CASSLLVGSHEQYF. The CDR3 bases are TGCGCCAGCAGCTTGTTGGTGGGGAGCCACGAGCAGTACTTC.

This clonotype came up a few times. The chain joins TRBV6-1 to TRBJ1-1; D possibly corresponds to TRBD1 (6 bases). This CDR3 contains 13 residues. The germline gives CDR1 MNHNS, CDR2 SASEGT. V lost 4 bases to trimming and J lost 5 bases, with 11 bases between them. The CDR3 sequence: CASSGTVLTEAFF. CDR3 DNA sequence: TGTGCCAGCAGTGGGACAGTTCTAACTGAAGCTTTCTTT.

In this sample, this clonotype turned up many times. The chain combines TRBV18 with TRBJ2-2; D gene unclear. Germline-derived CDR1 and CDR2 are KGHSH and LQKENI. The ends were cut back, 3 bases at V and 1 base at J, with 9 bases in the middle. The CDR3 totals 15 residues. CDR3 in amino acids: CASSPTQLNTGELFF. CDR3 nucleotides: TGTGCCAGCTCACCTACCCAGTTGAACACCGGGGAGCTGTTTTTT.

The table lists this clonotype with many counts. V usage is TRBV29-1 and J usage is TRBJ2-7; no clear D. V lost 5 bases and J 7 bases, leaving 21 bases between the germline ends. CDR3 length: 14 residues. Germline CDR1 reads SQVTM; CDR2 reads ANQGSEA. DNA of the CDR3: TGCAGCGTTATCCCCCCGACTGGGATCGATGAGCAGTACTTC. As protein: CSVIPPTGIDEQYF.

This clonotype was seen repeatedly, ten times or more. The V call is TRBV6-2 or TRBV6-3, the J call TRBJ2-3; 10 nucleotides agree with TRBD2. This CDR3 is built from 15 residues. The germline CDR1 and CDR2 sequences are MNHEY and SVGEGT. V dropped 2 bases and J dropped 3; count of bases not matched to a gene: 2. CDR3 sequence reads: CASSYTGLATDTQYF. The CDR3 DNA sequence: TGTGCCAGCAGTTACACGGGACTAGCGACAGATACGCAGTATTTT.

This clonotype was counted between two and nine times. The chain couples TRBV20-1 to TRBJ1-2; TRBD1 agrees at 8 bases. The CDR3 totals 18 residues. CDR1 and CDR2 from the germline V gene are DFQATT and SNEGSKA (reference sequence). Germline trimming cut 6 bases from V and 1 base from J; bases unmatched to any gene: 19. The CDR3 spells CSALPRYRGTGLNYGYTF. The CDR3 DNA sequence: TGCAGTGCCCTTCCCCGATACAGGGGGACGGGCCTTAACTATGGCTACACCTTC.

The chain joins TRBV7-9 to TRBJ1-1, with D possibly TRBD1 on 5 matching bases. The CDR3 totals 16 residues. Germline CDR1 and CDR2: SEHNR and FQNEAQ (reference sequence). The V and J ends lost 3 bases and 1 base respectively, with 15 bases between them. As DNA, the CDR3 is TGTGCCAGCAGCTTGAAATCTCCAGGGAGGAACACTGAAGCTTTCTTT. Translated, it gives CASSLKSPGRNTEAFF. Full variable domain (missing parts from reference TRBV7-9 and TRBJ1-1): DTGVSQNPRHKITKRGQNVTFRCDPISEHNRLYWYRQTLGQGPEFLTYFQNEAQLEKSRLLSDRFSAERPKGSFSTLEIQRTEQGDSAMYLCASSLKSPGRNTEAFFGQGTRLTVV.

This clonotype was counted ten times or more. This chain joins TRBV18 and TRBJ1-6, with D hard to call. The CDR3 consists of 13 residues. V lost 2 bases and J lost 5, with 4 bases in between. Germline CDR1 KGHSH, CDR2 LQKENI. CDR3 loop: CASSPTNNSPLHF. Here the CDR3 DNA reads TGTGCCAGCTCACCAACGAATAATTCACCCCTCCACTTT.

Notes on this clonotype: Its ends do not fully match the called genes, so a read error is possible. The chain has TRBV7-3 and TRBJ2-1; D may be TRBD2 (5 bases). Germline CDR1 is SGHTA and CDR2 is FQGTGA. CDR3 length: 14 amino acids. CDR3 sequence: CASSLTGLPNEQFF. The CDR3 DNA reads TGTGCCAGCAGTTTAACCGGACTCCCGAATGAGCAGTTCTTC.

This clonotype has a handful of counts. The CDR3 loop is CSVVDRGAGNTIYF. The CDR3 DNA sequence: TGCAGCGTTGTTGACAGGGGGGCTGGAAACACCATATATTTT. The rearrangement joins TRBV29-1 to TRBJ1-3, with 9 nucleotides matching TRBD1. CDR1 is SQVTM and CDR2 is ANQGSEA in the germline V gene. The CDR3 contains 14 residues. The V gene end was trimmed by 4 bases and the J gene end by 2 bases; junction bases not matched to a gene: 3.

Ten or more counts support this clonotype. The chain links TRBV30 to TRBJ1-1, with a weak D call TRBD1 (6 bases). Between the trimmed V and J ends, which lost 2 bases and 2 bases, there was a span of 12 bases. Germline V CDR1 and CDR2: GTSNPN, SVGIG (reference sequence). CDR3 size: 14 residues. CDR3 nucleotide sequence: TGTGCCTGGAGTCAGGGGAATTCAAACACTGAAGCTTTCTTT. Translating gives CAWSQGNSNTEAFF.

This clonotype was seen repeatedly, ten times or more. This chain uses TRBV4-1 with TRBJ2-3; 12 bases are a match to TRBD2. The CDR3 is made up of 16 amino acids. Germline values: CDR1 MGHRA, CDR2 YSYEKL. J gave up 3 bases and V 2 bases, and 3 bases lay outside the gene matches. CDR3 sequence: CASSQRLAGDTDTQYF. CDR3 nucleotides: TGCGCCAGCAGCCAAAGACTAGCGGGAGATACAGATACGCAGTATTTT.

The chain carries TRBV15 and TRBJ2-1; no firm D call. V lost 6 bases, J lost 8 bases, and 20 bases lay in between. This CDR3 is built from 15 residues. Germline-derived CDR1 and CDR2 are LNHNV and YYDKDF (reference sequence). The CDR3 nucleotides read TGTGCCACCAGTTCAATCAGTGGTGGGCAGCATGAGCAGTTCTTC. This gives the protein CATSSISGGQHEQFF.

At least ten counts were recorded for this clonotype. The chain uses TRBV3-1 and TRBJ2-5; D assignment may be TRBD1 or TRBD2 (7 bases each). Trimming took 8 bases from V and 3 from J, leaving 22 bases between them. Germline values: CDR1 LGHDT, CDR2 YNNKEL (reference sequence). There are 16 residues in the CDR3. This CDR3 is CASCRGGPAYEETQYF. The CDR3 nucleotides read TGTGCCAGCTGCAGGGGGGGCCCGGCCTATGAAGAGACCCAGTACTTC.

This clonotype was detected ten times or more. The V and J genes are TRBV29-1 and TRBJ2-5; 7 nucleotides agree with TRBD1. Germline trimming cut 7 bases from V and 4 bases from J; bases unmatched to any gene: 6. This CDR3 is 12 amino acids long. Per the germline V gene, CDR1 is SQVTM and CDR2 is ANQGSEA. The CDR3 DNA follows: TGCAGCGGGGACAGTCCGGCAGAGACCCAGTACTTC. Translated, it gives CSGDSPAETQYF.

The chain joins TRBV19 to TRBJ2-3; 7 nucleotides align to TRBD2. Trimming took 6 bases from V and 2 from J; bases not matched to a gene: 5. Germline V gene data show CDR1 as LNHDA and CDR2 as SQIVND (reference sequence). This CDR3 spans 14 amino acids. The CDR3 protein is CASRGREPTDTQYF. In DNA form, the CDR3 reads TGTGCCAGTAGGGGGCGGGAGCCCACAGATACGCAGTATTTT.

The chain combines TRBV4-1 with TRBJ2-1; no clear D gene. The CDR3 has 16 amino acids. CDR1 and CDR2 from the germline V gene are MGHRA and YSYEKL. Trimming removed 6 bases at V and 1 base at J, with 16 bases between. CDR3 nucleotides: TGCGCCAGCAGGCCTCTCGGGCAGAGTTCCTACAATGAGCAGTTCTTC. Residues: CASRPLGQSSYNEQFF.

This clonotype has at least ten counts. The chain has TRBV7-9 and TRBJ2-7; TRBD1 is a possible D gene (6 bases). This CDR3 has 14 residues. V gave up 6 bases and J gave up 3 bases, with 15 bases separating them. CDR1 is SEHNR, CDR2 FQNEAQ, per germline (reference sequence). This chain's CDR3 is CASSPGEPHYEQYF. The CDR3 DNA sequence: TGTGCCAGCAGTCCAGGGGAGCCCCACTACGAGCAGTACTTC.